This TCR beta chain was captured in a study of T cells after yellow fever vaccination. Turning to the study itself: Researchers used SMART-Seq v4 Ultra Low Input to prepare fractions that had low cell numbers.

As concerns this clonotype: Antigen unknown.

Germline CDR1 is SQVTM and CDR2 is ANQGSEA. V lost 6 bases, J lost 2 bases, and 13 bases lay in between. This CDR3 is 13 amino acids long. Template-switching 5'RACE yielded the TCR cDNA; a universal primer site and UMIs were added in the process. TCRdb independently ran MiXCR on the 5' RACE reads; one entry per CDR3 protein. The sample has 350,000 to 450,000 distinct CDR3 sequences, approximately 5.7% seen once. General study results and limits: Few clonotypes appeared in both CD4 and CD8 compartments. Reappearance after the booster was observed for most primary-vaccination clones (roughly 97% CD4, roughly 90% CD8).

The sample was PBMCs, taken 5 days after the yellow fever booster vaccination. The clonotype was recovered from a man younger than 45 who received the YFV17D yellow fever vaccine. The chain has TRBV29-1 and TRBJ1-2; weak D call: TRBD1 (5 bases). As DNA, the CDR3 is TGCAGCGTGGGGCTACAACGGAACTATGGCTACACCTTC. Residues: CSVGLQRNYGYTF.